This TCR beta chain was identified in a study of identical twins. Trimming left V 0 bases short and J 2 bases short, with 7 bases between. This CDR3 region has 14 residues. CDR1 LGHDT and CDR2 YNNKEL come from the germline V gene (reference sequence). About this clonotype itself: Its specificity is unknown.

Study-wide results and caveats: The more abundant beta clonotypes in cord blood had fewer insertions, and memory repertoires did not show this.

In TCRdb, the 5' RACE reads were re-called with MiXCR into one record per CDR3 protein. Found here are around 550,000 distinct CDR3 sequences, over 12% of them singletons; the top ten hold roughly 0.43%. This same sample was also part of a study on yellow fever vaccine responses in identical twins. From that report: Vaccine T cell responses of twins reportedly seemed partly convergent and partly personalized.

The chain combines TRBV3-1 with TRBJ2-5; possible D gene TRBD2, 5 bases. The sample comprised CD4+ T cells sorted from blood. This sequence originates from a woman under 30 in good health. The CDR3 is CASSQDTRQETQYF. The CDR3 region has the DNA TGTGCCAGCAGCCAAGACACTAGGCAAGAGACCCAGTACTTC.